The rows below give T cell receptor beta chains drawn from one sample of a study of blood T cell repertoires in COVID-19. Sequenced by immunoSEQ multiplex PCR; TCRdb stores in-frame clones only, minus some. The sample carries around 70,000 clones, about 80% recorded once. The sample taken for sequencing was peripheral blood. These receptors originate from a human donor in a cohort sampled during active COVID-19. The CDR3 runs from the conserved cysteine through the conserved F or W. The order of the fields is V gene, clone size, D gene, J gene, CDR3 protein, CDR3 DNA. A D gene is named only where the DNA matches it firmly. Only part of the rows carry a size: once, few, many, or a class if the clone is expanded.

TRBV19	-	TRBD1	TRBJ1-6	CASRGADSPLHF	TGTGCCTCCAGGGGGGCTGATTCACCCCTCCACTTT
TRBV27	-	-	TRBJ1-1	CASSSRDINMNTEAFF	TGTGCCAGCAGTTCCCGGGACATAAACATGAACACTGAAGCTTTCTTT
TRBV7-9	-	-	TRBJ2-7	CASSSTFLSPGAYEQYF	TGTGCCAGCAGCTCCACCTTCCTCTCCCCGGGGGCCTACGAGCAGTACTTC
TRBV7-2	-	TRBD1	TRBJ1-6	CASSGRTGGNSPLHF	TGTGCCAGCAGCGGGAGGACAGGAGGTAATTCACCCCTCCACTTT
TRBV27	-	-	TRBJ2-5	CASSLLQGSRQETQYF	TGTGCCAGCAGTTTACTCCAGGGCAGCCGCCAAGAGACCCAGTACTTC
TRBV28	-	TRBD1	TRBJ1-1	CASSSDRGAFF	TGTGCCAGCAGTTCCGACAGGGGGGCTTTCTTT
TRBV6-5	-	-	TRBJ1-5	CASRPRGDQPQHF	TGTGCCAGCAGACCCCGCGGGGATCAGCCCCAGCATTTT
TRBV30	few	TRBD1	TRBJ1-4	CAWSVEGAGEKLFF	TGTGCCTGGAGTGTAGAGGGGGCGGGTGAAAAACTGTTTTTT
TRBV10-1	-	TRBD2	TRBJ2-3	CASASGSLDTQYF	TGCGCCAGCGCCAGCGGGAGTCTAGATACGCAGTATTTT
TRBV29-1	-	TRBD2	TRBJ2-5	CSGWTSGQETQYF	TGCAGCGGCTGGACTAGCGGTCAAGAGACCCAGTACTTC
TRBV5-4	-	TRBD1	TRBJ1-6	CASSLGRDRINSPLHF	TGTGCCAGCAGCTTGGGTCGGGACAGGATAAATTCACCCCTCCACTTT
TRBV7-2	-	-	TRBJ2-7	CASSGPGGTTYEQYF	TGTGCCAGCAGCGGTCCAGGGGGGACCACCTACGAGCAGTACTTC
TRBV5-1	-	-	TRBJ2-7	CASSLEGGVGEQYF	TGCGCCAGCAGCTTGGAAGGGGGGGTCGGCGAGCAGTACTTC
TRBV28	once	-	TRBJ2-7	CASSLQSPYEQYF	TGTGCCAGCAGTCTACAGAGCCCTTACGAGCAGTACTTC
TRBV6-6	-	-	TRBJ1-5	CASSTPDSFQPQHF	TGTGCCAGCAGTACCCCCGACAGTTTCCAGCCCCAGCATTTT
TRBV4-2	-	TRBD2	TRBJ2-5	CASSPSAGEGETQYF	TGTGCCAGCAGCCCTTCGGCGGGAGAGGGGGAGACCCAGTACTTC
TRBV7-2	many	TRBD1	TRBJ2-7	CASSFTGTGGYEQYF	TGTGCCAGCAGCTTTACCGGGACAGGGGGCTACGAGCAGTACTTC
TRBV27	-	-	TRBJ1-1	CASSFSGNTEAFF	TGTGCCAGCAGTTTTTCAGGAAACACTGAAGCTTTCTTT
TRBV7-9	-	TRBD2	TRBJ2-7	CASSAGGAGSYEQYF	TGTGCCAGCAGCGCGGGAGGGGCAGGGAGCTACGAGCAGTACTTC
TRBV28	-	-	TRBJ2-7	CASGGEALGSSYEQYF	TGTGCCAGCGGCGGAGAGGCCCTGGGGAGCTCCTACGAGCAGTACTTC
TRBV6-5	few	-	TRBJ2-2	CASKTGYWELFF	TGTGCCAGCAAAACAGGGTACTGGGAGCTGTTTTTT
TRBV2	-	-	TRBJ2-5	CASSEFPGTQYF	TGTGCCAGCAGTGAATTTCCGGGGACCCAGTACTTC
TRBV28	once	TRBD1	TRBJ1-1	CASRIQGAENTEAFF	TGTGCCAGCAGAATACAGGGGGCGGAGAACACTGAAGCTTTCTTT
TRBV10-1	-	-	TRBJ1-1	CASSESGGATEAFF	TGCGCCAGCAGTGAATCTGGGGGGGCCACTGAAGCTTTCTTT
TRBV9	-	-	TRBJ2-3	CASSVAGEDTQYF	TGTGCCAGCAGCGTAGCGGGGGAAGATACGCAGTATTTT
TRBV19	-	-	TRBJ1-2	CASSIYLGGYTF	TGTGCCAGTAGTATTTATCTAGGCGGCTACACCTTC
TRBV5-6	-	TRBD1	TRBJ2-3	CASSLRTGPDTQYF	TGTGCCAGCAGCTTGAGGACAGGGCCAGATACGCAGTATTTT
TRBV19	few	-	TRBJ2-1	CASSSGSEQFF	TGTGCCAGTAGTAGTGGGAGTGAGCAGTTCTTC
TRBV5-6	-	-	TRBJ1-6	CASSLLGEINSPLHF	TGTGCCAGCAGCTTGCTTGGTGAGATAAATTCACCCCTCCACTTT
TRBV18	-	TRBD1	TRBJ1-1	CASSPRRRGPEGNTEAFF	TGTGCCAGCTCACCTCGTAGAAGGGGGCCGGAGGGAAACACTGAAGCTTTCTTT
TRBV11-2	-	-	TRBJ1-2	CASSLGGTGDYTF	TGTGCCAGCAGCTTAGGGGGTACAGGTGACTACACCTTC
TRBV30	-	TRBD2	TRBJ2-7	CAWSVRGSQYF	TGTGCCTGGAGTGTACGCGGGAGTCAGTACTTC
TRBV5-4	-	-	TRBJ2-7	CASSRGLYEQYF	TGTGCCAGCAGCCGGGGACTCTACGAGCAGTACTTC
TRBV9	-	-	TRBJ1-2	CASRNRENVGYTF	TGTGCCAGCAGAAACAGGGAGAACGTTGGCTACACCTTC
TRBV5-1	-	TRBD2	TRBJ2-7	CASRAGTSGRANEQYF	TGCGCCAGCAGAGCCGGGACTAGCGGGAGGGCTAACGAGCAGTACTTC
TRBV5-1	once	TRBD2	TRBJ2-1	CASSLLAGTYNEQFF	TGCGCCAGCAGCTTACTAGCGGGAACATACAATGAGCAGTTCTTC
TRBV5-1	-	TRBD2	TRBJ2-7	CASSMRLAEGNEQYF	TGCGCCAGCAGCATGAGACTAGCGGAGGGGAACGAGCAGTACTTC
TRBV7-2	once	TRBD2	TRBJ2-7	CASSPGGLAGAYEQYF	TGTGCCAGCAGCCCGGGCGGGCTAGCGGGAGCCTACGAGCAGTACTTC
TRBV10-3	once	TRBD1	TRBJ1-1	CAISESQGGNTEAFF	TGTGCCATCAGTGAGTCCCAGGGGGGGAACACTGAAGCTTTCTTT
TRBV9	-	-	TRBJ2-7	CASSVDGTSRGQYF	TGTGCCAGCAGCGTAGATGGAACCTCCCGGGGGCAGTACTTC
TRBV3-1/TRBV3-2	-	TRBD2	TRBJ2-7	CASSDRAGVQYEQYF	TGTGCCAGCAGCGACAGAGCGGGAGTGCAGTACGAGCAGTACTTC
TRBV9	many	-	TRBJ1-3	CASSVSSVGNTIYF	TGTGCCAGCAGCGTATCTTCAGTAGGAAACACCATATATTTT
TRBV6-5	-	-	TRBJ2-7	CASSYSAPPDF	TGTGCCAGCAGTTACTCGGCCCCTCCCGACTTC
TRBV28	-	-	TRBJ2-7	CASGVGAYEQYF	TGTGCCAGCGGGGTGGGGGCGTACGAGCAGTACTTC
TRBV5-1	-	TRBD1	TRBJ1-2	CASRPGTGIGYTF	TGCGCCAGCAGACCCGGGACAGGGATTGGCTACACCTTC